The rows below give T cell receptor beta chains drawn from one sample of a study of radiotherapy plus CTLA-4 blockade in lung cancer. Sequenced by immunoSEQ multiplex PCR; TCRdb stores in-frame clones only, minus some. In the table there are around 82,000 clones, more than 85% of which are singletons. Here the sequenced sample was peripheral blood, taken from a patient treated with radiotherapy plus ipilimumab. The receptor set was obtained from a human donor with non-small cell lung cancer that progressed on radiotherapy plus ipilimumab. The CDR3 runs from the conserved cysteine through the conserved F or W. Each record gives: D gene, V gene, J gene, clone size, CDR3 protein, CDR3 DNA. A D gene is named only where the DNA matches it firmly. The size of a clone is reported for some rows only, either as once, few or many, or as a class for expanded clones.

TRBD2,TRBV19,TRBJ2-1,NA,CASSIGLAGPNEQFF,TGTGCCAGTAGTATCGGTCTAGCGGGACCCAATGAGCAGTTCTTC
NA,TRBV19,TRBJ2-4,NA,CASSIGDRVFSKHQYF,TGTGCCAGTAGTATAGGGGATAGGGTATTCTCGAAGCATCAGTACTTC
TRBD1,TRBV5-4,TRBJ2-2,NA,CASSLGGQGPGELFF,TGTGCCAGCAGCTTGGGGGGACAGGGTCCCGGGGAGCTGTTTTTT
NA,TRBV5-8,TRBJ2-5,NA,CASSDGVSQETQYF,TGTGCCAGCAGTGACGGGGTCAGCCAAGAGACCCAGTACTTC
NA,TRBV30,TRBJ2-7,NA,CAWSDRVPPYEQYF,TGTGCCTGGAGTGACAGGGTTCCCCCCTACGAGCAGTACTTC
TRBD1,TRBV7-9,TRBJ1-1,NA,CASRQTGMNTEAFF,TGTGCCAGCAGACAGACAGGGATGAACACTGAAGCTTTCTTT
TRBD1,TRBV29-1,TRBJ1-1,NA,CSVGAGGITEAFF,TGCAGCGTTGGGGCAGGGGGCATAACTGAAGCTTTCTTT
NA,TRBV4-2,TRBJ2-1,NA,CASSHDDLWGGPTNEQFF,TGTGCCAGCAGCCACGACGACCTTTGGGGGGGGCCAACCAATGAGCAGTTCTTC
TRBD1,TRBV6-5,TRBJ1-2,NA,CASSYSVGGENGYTF,TGTGCCAGCAGTTACTCGGTAGGGGGCGAGAACGGCTACACCTTC
NA,TRBV7-6,TRBJ2-6,NA,CASSPGFGQSGANVLTF,TGTGCCAGCAGCCCAGGATTTGGGCAGAGTGGGGCCAACGTCCTGACTTTC
TRBD1,TRBV6-6,TRBJ2-2,once,CASSRQGSNTGELFF,TGTGCCAGCAGTAGACAGGGCTCGAACACCGGGGAGCTGTTTTTT
TRBD2,TRBV7-2,TRBJ2-2,NA,CASSLGRTSRTGELFF,TGTGCCAGCAGCTTAGGTCGGACTAGCCGCACCGGGGAGCTGTTTTTT
NA,TRBV7-2,TRBJ1-6,NA,CASSLAIDSPLHF,TGTGCCAGCAGCTTAGCGATCGATTCACCCCTCCACTTT
TRBD1,TRBV6-4,TRBJ1-5,NA,CASSAPDRVGQPQHF,TGTGCCAGCAGTGCCCCGGACAGGGTGGGTCAGCCCCAGCATTTT
NA,TRBV10-1,TRBJ1-2,NA,CASSEPTGPNYGYTF,TGCGCCAGCAGTGAGCCGACAGGCCCTAACTATGGCTACACCTTC
NA,TRBV2,TRBJ2-7,NA,CASSEAGLTYEQYF,TGTGCCAGCAGTGAGGCAGGGCTTACCTACGAGCAGTACTTC
NA,TRBV21-1,TRBJ1-4,NA,CASSKVGGVEKLFF,TGTGCCAGCAGCAAAGTTGGGGGAGTTGAAAAACTGTTTTTT
TRBD1,TRBV7-2,TRBJ1-5,NA,CASSLEGQGWVPQHF,TGTGCCAGCAGCTTAGAGGGACAGGGGTGGGTGCCCCAGCATTTT
NA,TRBV6-1,TRBJ2-3,NA,CASTERRRTDTQYF,TGTGCCAGCACGGAGAGAAGGAGGACAGATACGCAGTATTTT
NA,TRBV4-2,TRBJ1-5,NA,CASSQAVGAGQPQHF,TGTGCCAGCAGCCAAGCGGTGGGGGCCGGTCAGCCCCAGCATTTT
NA,TRBV2,TRBJ1-1,NA,CASSENGGNTEAFF,TGTGCCAGCAGTGAGAACGGAGGTAACACTGAAGCTTTCTTT
TRBD1,TRBV15,TRBJ1-1,NA,CATSRTGTVSEAFF,TGTGCCACCAGCAGAACTGGGACAGTATCTGAAGCTTTCTTT
NA,TRBV4-2,TRBJ2-7,NA,CASSQDLSADSYEQYF,TGTGCCAGCAGCCAAGATCTGTCGGCAGATTCCTACGAGCAGTACTTC
NA,TRBV7-2,TRBJ1-6,NA,CASSLALSGASERYNSPLHF,TGTGCCAGCAGCTTAGCGCTTTCGGGGGCTTCGGAGCGCTATAATTCACCCCTCCACTTT
NA,TRBV5-4,TRBJ2-3,NA,CASSFGQKTTDTQYF,TGTGCCAGCAGCTTCGGACAGAAAACCACAGATACGCAGTATTTT
TRBD1,TRBV2,TRBJ2-1,NA,CASSDGTGSREQFF,TGTGCCAGCAGTGACGGGACAGGCTCTAGGGAGCAGTTCTTC
NA,TRBV27,TRBJ1-1,NA,CASRPLRGNTEAFF,TGTGCCAGCAGACCCTTACGGGGGAACACTGAAGCTTTCTTT
TRBD2,TRBV28,TRBJ2-5,NA,CASSSGTIQETQYF,TGTGCCAGCAGTTCGGGGACTATTCAAGAGACCCAGTACTTC
NA,TRBV9,TRBJ2-1,NA,CASSVYGRNEQFF,TGTGCCAGCAGCGTCTACGGTAGGAATGAGCAGTTCTTC
NA,TRBV28,TRBJ1-2,NA,CASSSGQRRGGSYGYTF,TGTGCCAGCAGTTCCGGGCAAAGGAGGGGCGGAAGCTATGGCTACACCTTC
NA,TRBV13,TRBJ1-2,NA,CASTIYGCTF,TGTGCCAGCACAATTTATGGCTGCACCTTC
NA,TRBV5-1,TRBJ2-5,NA,CASSPEWGQETQYF,TGCGCCAGCAGCCCTGAATGGGGACAAGAGACCCAGTACTTC
TRBD1,TRBV2,TRBJ2-7,NA,CASSDFRQGRYEQYF,TGTGCCAGCAGTGATTTCCGACAGGGTCGCTACGAGCAGTACTTC
NA,TRBV30,TRBJ1-5,NA,CAWSDHSNQPQHF,TGTGCCTGGAGTGACCATAGCAATCAGCCCCAGCATTTT
TRBD1,TRBV7-2,TRBJ1-2,NA,CASSPDREGYTF,TGTGCCAGCAGCCCGGACAGGGAGGGCTACACCTTC
NA,TRBV21-1,TRBJ2-1,NA,CASESSGRVYNEQFF,TGTGCCAGCGAGTCTAGCGGGAGGGTTTACAATGAGCAGTTCTTC
NA,TRBV18,TRBJ2-7,NA,CASSPNSEEQYF,TGTGCCAGCTCACCCAATAGCGAAGAGCAGTACTTC